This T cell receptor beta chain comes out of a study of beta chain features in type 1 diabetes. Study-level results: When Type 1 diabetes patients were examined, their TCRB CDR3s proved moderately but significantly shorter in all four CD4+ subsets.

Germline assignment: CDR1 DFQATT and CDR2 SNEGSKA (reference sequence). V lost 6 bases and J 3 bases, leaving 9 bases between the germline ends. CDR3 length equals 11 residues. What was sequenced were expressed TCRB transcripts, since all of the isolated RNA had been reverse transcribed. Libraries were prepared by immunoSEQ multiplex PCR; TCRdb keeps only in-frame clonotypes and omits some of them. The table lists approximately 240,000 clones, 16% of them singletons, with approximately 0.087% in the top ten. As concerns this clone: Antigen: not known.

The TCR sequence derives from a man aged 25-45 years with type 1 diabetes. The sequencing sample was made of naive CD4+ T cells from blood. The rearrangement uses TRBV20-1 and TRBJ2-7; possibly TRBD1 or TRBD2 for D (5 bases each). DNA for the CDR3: TGCAGTGCAGGGGACCGCTACGAGCAGTACTTC. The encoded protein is CSAGDRYEQYF.